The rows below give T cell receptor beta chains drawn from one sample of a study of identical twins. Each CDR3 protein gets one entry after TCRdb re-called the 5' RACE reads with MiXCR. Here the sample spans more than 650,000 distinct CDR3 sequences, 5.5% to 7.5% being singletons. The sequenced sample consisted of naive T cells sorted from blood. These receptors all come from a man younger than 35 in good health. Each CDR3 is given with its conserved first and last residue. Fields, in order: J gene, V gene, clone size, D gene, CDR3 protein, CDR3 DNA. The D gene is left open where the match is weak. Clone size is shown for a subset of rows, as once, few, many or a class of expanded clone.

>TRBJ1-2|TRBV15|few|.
CATSRITESNYGYTF
TGTGCCACCAGCCGAATTACAGAGTCTAACTATGGCTACACCTTC
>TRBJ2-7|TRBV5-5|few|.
CASTGDGPSSYEQYF
TGTGCCAGCACCGGGGACGGGCCCAGCTCCTACGAGCAGTACTTC
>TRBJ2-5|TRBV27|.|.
CASMAPGQSQETQYF
TGTGCCAGCATGGCTCCGGGACAAAGCCAAGAGACCCAGTACTTC
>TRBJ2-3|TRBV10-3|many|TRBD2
CAIGLAGADTQYF
TGTGCCATTGGACTAGCGGGAGCAGATACGCAGTATTTT
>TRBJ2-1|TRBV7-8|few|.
CASRRRGLAGLNNEQFF
TGTGCCAGCAGGAGGAGGGGGCTAGCGGGTCTCAACAATGAGCAGTTCTTC
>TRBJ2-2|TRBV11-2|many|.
CASSLMRVGELFF
TGTGCCAGCAGCTTAATGCGGGTCGGGGAGCTGTTTTTT
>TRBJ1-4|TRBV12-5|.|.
CASGLDGTLFF
TGTGCTAGTGGTTTGGACGGGACGCTGTTTTTT
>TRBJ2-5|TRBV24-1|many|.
CATSLGLHEIETQYF
TGTGCCACCTCCCTGGGACTCCATGAGATTGAGACCCAGTACTTC
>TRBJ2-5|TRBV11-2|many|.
CASSFEPSPRETQYF
TGTGCCAGCAGTTTCGAACCATCACCGCGAGAGACCCAGTACTTC
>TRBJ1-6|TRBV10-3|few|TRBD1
CAIRTGQTTRPDDSPLHF
TGTGCCATCAGAACGGGACAGACGACCCGACCTGATGATTCACCCCTCCACTTT
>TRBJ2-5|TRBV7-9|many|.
CASSDEETQYF
TGTGCCAGCAGCGACGAAGAGACCCAGTACTTC
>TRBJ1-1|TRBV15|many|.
CATSRAGALNTEAFF
TGTGCCACCAGCAGAGCCGGGGCCCTGAACACTGAAGCTTTCTTT
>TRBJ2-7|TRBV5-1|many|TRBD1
CASSGTGNYEQYF
TGCGCCAGCAGTGGGACAGGGAACTACGAGCAGTACTTC
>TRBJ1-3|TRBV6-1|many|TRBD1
CASRTGMNSGNTIYF
TGTGCCAGCCGGACAGGGATGAACTCTGGAAACACCATATATTTT
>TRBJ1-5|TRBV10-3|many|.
CAISSSGGNQPQHF
TGTGCCATCAGTTCGTCAGGGGGCAATCAGCCCCAGCATTTT
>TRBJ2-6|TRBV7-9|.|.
CASSSGRSDSGANVLTF
TGTGCCAGCAGCTCCGGACGGTCGGACTCTGGGGCCAACGTCCTGACTTTC
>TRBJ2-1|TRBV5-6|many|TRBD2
CASSHPLAGGRGEQFF
TGTGCCAGCAGCCACCCACTAGCGGGAGGGCGAGGTGAGCAGTTCTTC
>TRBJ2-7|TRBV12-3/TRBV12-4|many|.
CASSLLRDHEQYF
TGTGCCAGCAGTTTACTCCGGGACCACGAGCAGTACTTC
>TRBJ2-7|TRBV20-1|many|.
CSARDRAGTYEQYF
TGCAGTGCTAGAGATAGGGCGGGAACCTACGAGCAGTACTTC
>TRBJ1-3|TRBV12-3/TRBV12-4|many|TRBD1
CASSSTGRNTIYF
TGTGCCAGCAGTTCGACAGGGCGAAACACCATATATTTT
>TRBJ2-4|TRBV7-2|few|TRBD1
CASSSGTGGYIQYF
TGTGCCAGCAGCTCGGGGACAGGGGGCTACATTCAGTACTTC
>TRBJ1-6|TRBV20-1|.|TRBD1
CSARDDRGGSSYNSPLHF
TGCAGTGCTAGAGACGACAGGGGCGGGAGCTCCTATAATTCACCCCTCCACTTT